This paragraph reports one T cell receptor (beta chain). Its antigen remains unidentified. These data are taken from a study of T-cell reconstitution after alpha-beta-depleted transplantation in children. For TCRbeta, the library was prepared with unique molecular identifiers. TCRdb fed the PCR reads into MiXCR, producing one record per CDR3 protein. The sample carries about 580,000 distinct CDR3 sequences, roughly 23% recorded once. Unmatched junction bases numbered 5, after V lost 0 bases and J lost 0 bases. The CDR3 is 17 residues long. Germline V gene data show CDR1 as LGHNA and CDR2 as YSLEER. Study-wide results and caveats: For some patients, TCRbeta diversity was high at day 60 because of recipient T cells and thymic progenitors that survived. Roughly two months post-transplant, alpha-beta T cells reportedly originated from several hundred graft clones that had expanded. At one year after transplant, newly produced T cells mostly accounted for T-cell counts and diversity.

The chain recombines TRBV4-3 with TRBJ2-1, with 7 bases lining up with TRBD2. This TCR came from a boy younger than two who had a stem cell transplant for acute myeloid leukemia, so the T cells may come from the graft donor. Source: PBMCs, mostly from graft donor cells, taken 360 days after TCRalphabeta/CD19-depleted stem cell transplant. This CDR3 is CASSQEPAGDSYNEQFF. The CDR3 coding sequence is TGCGCCAGCAGCCAAGAACCGGCGGGGGACTCCTACAATGAGCAGTTCTTC.